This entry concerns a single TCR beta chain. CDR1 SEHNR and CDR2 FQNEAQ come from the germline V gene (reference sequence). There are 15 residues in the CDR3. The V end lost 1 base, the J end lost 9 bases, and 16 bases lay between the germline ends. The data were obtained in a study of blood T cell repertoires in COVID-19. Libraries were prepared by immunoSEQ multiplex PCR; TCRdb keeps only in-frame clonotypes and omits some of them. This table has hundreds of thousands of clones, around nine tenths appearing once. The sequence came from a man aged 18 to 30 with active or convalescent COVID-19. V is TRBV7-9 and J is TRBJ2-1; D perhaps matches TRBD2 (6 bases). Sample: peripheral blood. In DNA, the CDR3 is TGTGCCAGCAGCTTAGGGATGGCGGGATTCGTTGAGCAGTTCTTC. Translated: CASSLGMAGFVEQFF. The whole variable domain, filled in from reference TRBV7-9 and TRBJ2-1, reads DTGVSQNPRHKITKRGQNVTFRCDPISEHNRLYWYRQTLGQGPEFLTYFQNEAQLEKSRLLSDRFSAERPKGSFSTLEIQRTEQGDSAMYLCASSLGMAGFVEQFFGPGTRLTVL.